This T cell receptor (beta chain) was profiled in a study of CD8+CD57+ T cells in acquired aplastic anemia. Study details: DNA from sorted CD4+ and CD8+ cells averaged around 3.5 ug.

CDR1 is ENHRY and CDR2 is SYGVKD in the germline V gene. Deletions cut 5 bases from V and 1 base from J, with 17 bases between. CDR3 size: 16 residues. TCR beta VDJ and CDR3 profiles were obtained from a genomic DNA template. TCRdb redid the calling of the reads with MiXCR, one entry per CDR3 protein. The sample consists of tens of thousands of distinct CDR3 sequences, approximately 70% of them appearing once. Patients chosen for sequencing had shown CD8+CD57+ cell expansion by flow cytometry. This receptor was taken from a human donor with aplastic anemia. Sequences were obtained from sorted CD4+, CD8+, or CD8+CD57+ T cells (not recorded which) from PBMCs. This sequence joins TRBV10-3 and TRBJ2-5; D is undetermined. The CDR3 sequence: CAISRGPRVPQETQYF. In DNA form, the CDR3 reads TGTGCCATCAGTCGTGGTCCCCGGGTCCCCCAAGAGACCCAGTACTTC.